This T cell receptor beta chain is drawn from a study of blood T cell repertoires in COVID-19. V lost 4 bases to trimming and J lost 9 bases, with 15 bases between them. Germline loops: CDR1 SGDLS, CDR2 YYNGEE. The CDR3 consists of 13 residues. This clone has a single count. TCRdb's copy holds only in-frame clones and misses some; the assay was immunoSEQ multiplex PCR. Here the sample spans approximately 98,000 clones, under 85% being singletons. This clonotype was sampled from a woman in her seventies with acute or convalescent COVID-19. Sequencing input: peripheral blood. V is TRBV9 and J is TRBJ2-3; D may be TRBD1 (5 bases). The CDR3 sequence is CASSSRPQGTQYF. CDR3 bases: TGTGCCAGCAGCTCAAGACCCCAGGGCACGCAGTATTTT.